This T cell receptor beta chain originates from a study of blood T cell repertoires in COVID-19. Turning to the study itself: Sites across the United States, Italy and Spain contributed samples from acute and convalescent COVID-19. T cells, B-cell-depleted T cells, or PBMCs provided the cDNA or gDNA that served as material.

This CDR3 contains 15 residues. The germline gives CDR1 WSHSY, CDR2 SAAADI. Trimming cost V 2 bases and J 0 bases; bases outside gene matches: 2. In the original workflow: Amplification with reference gene primers provided the estimates of nucleated cell counts. Sequencing was performed with immunoSEQ multiplex PCR; in TCRdb, only in-frame clones are kept and a portion is missing. V and J calls and clone size are those listed in that table; D and trimming were worked out from the DNA. The sample shows about 170,000 clones, under 90% of them seen only once. Sequencing was performed on peripheral blood. The source of this sequence is a woman of 80 years or more with active or convalescent COVID-19. The chain joins TRBV10-2 to TRBJ1-1; 8 bases align to TRBD1. The CDR3 DNA reads as TGCGCCAGCAGTGAGGTGGACAGGGTGAACACTGAAGCTTTCTTT. Translating gives CASSEVDRVNTEAFF.